Shown below are 18 T cell receptor beta chains from a single sample sequenced in a study of cytotoxic CD8 clonotypes in ibrutinib-treated CLL. Using immunoSEQ multiplex PCR, the repertoire was profiled, and TCRdb retains in-frame clones only, with some absent. The repertoire includes about 70,000 clones, over 75% of them detected once, and approximately 3.1% sits in the top ten. The material was PBMCs, obtained after 12 months of ibrutinib treatment. These receptors were obtained from a human donor with chronic lymphocytic leukemia.

The V and J genes are TRBV9 and TRBJ2-7; 7 bases agree with TRBD1. The CDR3 runs 14 residues. The V and J ends lost 3 bases and 4 bases, in that order; junction bases with no gene match: 7. Germline V gives CDR1 SGDLS, CDR2 YYNGEE. The DNA for the CDR3 is TGTGCCAGCAGCGCCGGGACAGCGGTATACGAGCAGTACTTC. Amino acids: CASSAGTAVYEQYF. The full variable domain, in which reference TRBV9 and TRBJ2-7 provide the parts outside the CDR3, is DSGVTQTPKHLITATGQRVTLRCSPRSGDLSVYWYQQSLDQGLQFLIQYYNGEERAKGNILERFSAQQFPDLHSELNLSSLELGDSALYFCASSAGTAVYEQYFGPGTRLTVT.

The V call is TRBV7-2, the J call TRBJ2-5; D call uncertain. V lost 1 base to trimming and J lost 3 bases, with 9 bases between them. Germline assignment: CDR1 SGHTA and CDR2 FQGNSA. CDR3 length: 14 residues. The CDR3 here is CASSLGGRKETQYF. The CDR3, as DNA: TGTGCCAGCAGCTTAGGAGGCCGAAAAGAGACCCAGTACTTC.

The V and J genes are TRBV11-3 and TRBJ2-7; D is perhaps TRBD1 (5 bases). The CDR3 is 12 amino acids. Trimming cost V 7 bases and J 0 bases, with 7 bases left between them. Germline CDR1 is SGHNT and CDR2 is YENEEA. The CDR3 bases are TGTGCCAGCAACCAGGGCTCCTACGAGCAGTACTTC. It encodes CASNQGSYEQYF.

The chain employs TRBV5-1 and TRBJ1-1; TRBD1 aligns across 8 bases. Germline CDR1 is SGHRS and CDR2 is YFSETQ. CDR3 length: 15 residues. J was trimmed by 4 bases and V by 4 bases; bases with no gene match: 9. The CDR3 loop reads CASSLTGQGGTEAFF. The CDR3 coding sequence is TGCGCCAGCAGCCTGACAGGACAGGGAGGCACTGAAGCTTTCTTT.

The chain is built from TRBV27 and TRBJ2-6; D is uncertain. V was clipped by 4 bases and J by 1 base, with 5 bases between them. Germline V gene data show CDR1 as MNHEY and CDR2 as SMNVEV (reference sequence). The CDR3 spans 14 residues. The CDR3, as DNA: TGTGCCAGCAGTTGGAGATCTGGGGCCAACGTCCTGACTTTC. Translation gives CASSWRSGANVLTF.

This chain uses TRBV18 with TRBJ1-2, with TRBD1 identical over 8 bases. The CDR3 sequence is 15 residues long. The V segment lost 6 bases and the J segment 0 bases; nucleotides outside the gene matches: 6. Germline lookup yields CDR1 KGHSH and CDR2 LQKENI. This CDR3 reads CASSQTGEANYGYTF. As DNA, the CDR3 is TGTGCCAGCTCGCAGACAGGGGAGGCTAACTATGGCTACACCTTC.

As DNA, the CDR3 is TGTGCCAGCAGCCCTCTGGGGAGCACAGATACGCAGTATTTT. Amino acid sequence: CASSPLGSTDTQYF. The chain is built from TRBV5-4 and TRBJ2-3; D is uncertain. This CDR3 has 14 residues. With 4 bases removed from V and 0 bases from J, the gap between germline ends came to 9 bases. Germline CDR1 reads SGHNT; CDR2 reads YYREEE (reference sequence).

The chain joins TRBV11-3 to TRBJ2-1, with TRBD2 identical over 10 bases. This CDR3 region has 16 residues. Germline lookup yields CDR1 SGHNT and CDR2 YENEEA. V shed 5 bases and J 7 bases; nucleotides not matched to a gene: 11. The CDR3 nucleotides read TGTGCCAGCAGCCCTCATAGCGGGAGGCTACGGAATGAGCAGTTCTTC. Its translation: CASSPHSGRLRNEQFF.

The chain joins TRBV4-1 to TRBJ1-4; no reliable D call. Looked up from germline, CDR1 is MGHRA and CDR2 is YSYEKL. The CDR3 loop spans 16 amino acids. V lost 4 bases and J 6 bases, leaving 18 bases between the germline ends. The CDR3 sequence is CASSPVRRVADEKLFF. In DNA form, the CDR3 reads TGCGCCAGCAGCCCTGTTCGGAGGGTCGCGGATGAAAAACTGTTTTTT.

The CDR3 DNA follows: TGTGCCAGCAGTTTCGAGCGGGACAGGGGGCCCTATCAGCCCCAGCATTTT. This sequence encodes CASSFERDRGPYQPQHF. The chain joins TRBV28 to TRBJ1-5; 12 nucleotides agree with TRBD1. From germline, CDR1 is MDHEN and CDR2 SYDVKM. V shed 3 bases and J 5 bases; nucleotides not matched to a gene: 8. The length of the CDR3 is 17 residues.

The chain carries TRBV11-3 and TRBJ2-1; tentative D call: TRBD2 (5 bases). The ends were cut back, 7 bases at V and 7 bases at J, with 17 bases in the middle. Looked up from germline, CDR1 is SGHNT and CDR2 is YENEEA. The CDR3 length is 14 residues. The CDR3 loop is CASTSDPTGNEQFF. CDR3 bases: TGTGCCAGCACCTCGGACCCGACGGGGAATGAGCAGTTCTTC.

The V gene is TRBV30, the J gene TRBJ2-1; D is unclear. Trimming shortened V by 1 base and J by 0 bases, and 4 bases separated the two germline ends. The germline CDR1 and CDR2 sequences are GTSNPN and SVGIG (reference sequence). This CDR3 comprises 13 residues. CDR3 residues: CAWSGGSYNEQFF. CDR3 DNA sequence: TGTGCCTGGAGTGGCGGCTCCTACAATGAGCAGTTCTTC.

The rearrangement joins TRBV19 to TRBJ2-7; 15 positions match TRBD2. V lost 4 bases to trimming and J lost 5 bases; unmatched junction nucleotides: 12. CDR3 length: 18 amino acids. Germline CDR1 and CDR2: LNHDA and SQIVND (reference sequence). This CDR3 is CASSTRTSGRAGSNEQYF. In DNA, the CDR3 is TGTGCCAGTAGTACAAGGACTAGCGGGAGGGCCGGGAGTAACGAGCAGTACTTC.

The V call is TRBV5-1, the J call TRBJ1-1, with D maybe TRBD1 (6 bases). Trimming removed 3 bases at V and 0 bases at J, with 12 bases between. This CDR3 has 15 residues. Germline CDR1 and CDR2: SGHRS and YFSETQ. The CDR3, as DNA: TGCGCCAGCAGCTCCGGCAGGGGAATGAACACTGAAGCTTTCTTT. Residues: CASSSGRGMNTEAFF.

This chain uses TRBV28 with TRBJ1-1; D gene uncertain. Germline V gene lookup returns CDR1 MDHEN and CDR2 SYDVKM. V shed 6 bases and J shed 5 bases, with 13 bases lying between them. There are 13 residues in the CDR3. The CDR3 nucleotides are TGTGCCAGCAGCCCCAACATGAGAACTGAAGCTTTCTTT. This codes for CASSPNMRTEAFF.

Here the CDR3 reads CASSPGWTSFVQYF. DNA of the CDR3: TGTGCCAGCAGCCCTGGATGGACTAGCTTTGTGCAGTACTTC. The V gene is TRBV2, the J gene TRBJ2-7; TRBD2 aligns across 8 bases. The V segment lost 6 bases and the J segment 9 bases; nucleotides outside the gene matches: 13. Germline V CDR1 and CDR2: SNHLY, FYNNEI. The CDR3 is 14 amino acids.

The V gene is TRBV27, the J gene TRBJ2-7; either TRBD1 or TRBD2 may fit D (5 bases each). The ends were cut back, 2 bases at V and 4 bases at J, with 9 bases in the middle. Looked up from germline, CDR1 is MNHEY and CDR2 is SMNVEV (reference sequence). The CDR3 is 13 residues long. The CDR3: CASSLGGSYEQYF. The CDR3 DNA reads TGTGCCAGCAGTTTAGGGGGATCATACGAGCAGTACTTC.

The rearrangement joins TRBV5-1 to TRBJ2-3; no definite D call. Trimming took off 3 bases at V and 4 bases at J, with 3 bases between the two ends. The CDR3 has 11 residues. The germline V gene has CDR1 SGHRS and CDR2 YFSETQ. CDR3 sequence: CASSSSDTQYF. The DNA of the CDR3 is TGCGCCAGCAGCTCATCAGATACGCAGTATTTT.